The 4 T cell receptor beta chains below were found in one sample sequenced in a study of blood T cells in healthy people across ages. A J-beta primer mix and a sample-barcoded 5' primer were used in a second PCR of about 7 to 12 cycles. TCRdb used MiXCR to reprocess the 5' RACE reads, holding one entry per CDR3 protein. The repertoire holds some 1.5 million distinct CDR3 sequences, with 28% as singletons. The sequencing sample was made of blood. These receptors were collected from a woman aged 30 to 39 in good health.

The chain couples TRBV29-1 to TRBJ2-2, with 8 nucleotides matching TRBD1. This CDR3 has 14 residues. V gave up 6 bases and J gave up 0 bases; unmatched junction bases: 3. Germline V gives CDR1 SQVTM, CDR2 ANQGSEA. The CDR3: CSVGTGSNTGELFF. CDR3 in DNA: TGCAGCGTGGGGACAGGTTCGAACACCGGGGAGCTGTTTTTT.

The J gene is TRBJ2-4, the V gene TRBV30; D is undetermined. The DNA end lines up better with TRBJ2-7; the J call may be wrong. The CDR3 covers 14 residues. Germline V gene data show CDR1 as GTSNPN and CDR2 as SVGIG (reference sequence). CDR3 DNA sequence: TGTGCCTGGACTTCGACCGATACGTCAGGCGAGCAGTACTTC. Protein sequence: CAWTSTDTSGEQYF.

This clonotype was observed at least ten times. This rearrangement joins TRBV6-4 to TRBJ2-2; D possibly matches TRBD1 or TRBD2 (5 bases each). The CDR3 spans 13 residues. The germline V and J ends were trimmed by 8 bases and 3 bases, with 10 bases remaining between them. CDR1 and CDR2 from the germline V gene are MRHNA and SNTAGT. The chain's CDR3 is CASQVGDTGELFF. The CDR3 coding sequence is TGTGCCAGCCAGGTGGGGGACACCGGGGAGCTGTTTTTT.

Many counts were recorded for this clonotype. The genes are TRBV7-9 and TRBJ1-1, with D hard to call. This CDR3 comprises 12 residues. Trimming shortened V by 6 bases and J by 1 base, and 6 bases separated the two germline ends. Per the germline V gene, CDR1 is SEHNR and CDR2 is FQNEAQ (reference sequence). The CDR3 sequence is CASSKGNTEAFF. CDR3 sequence (DNA): TGTGCCAGCAGTAAGGGGAACACTGAAGCTTTCTTT.